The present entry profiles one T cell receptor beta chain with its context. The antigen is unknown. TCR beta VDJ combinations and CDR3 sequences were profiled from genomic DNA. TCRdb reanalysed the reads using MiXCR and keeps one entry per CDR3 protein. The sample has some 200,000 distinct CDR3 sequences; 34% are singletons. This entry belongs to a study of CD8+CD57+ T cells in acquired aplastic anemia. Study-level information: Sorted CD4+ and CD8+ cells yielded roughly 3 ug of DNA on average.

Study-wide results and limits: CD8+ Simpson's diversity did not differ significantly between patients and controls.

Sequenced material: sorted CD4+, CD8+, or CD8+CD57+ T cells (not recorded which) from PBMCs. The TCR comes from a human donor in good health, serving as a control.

This CDR3 reads CSVMDGDSPLHF. CDR3 sequence (DNA): TGCAGCGTTATGGATGGGGATTCACCCCTCCACTTT. This rearrangement joins TRBV29-1 to TRBJ1-6; the D is unclear. V lost 5 bases, J lost 8 bases, and 10 bases lay in between. Germline CDR1 and CDR2: SQVTM and ANQGSEA. This CDR3 contains 12 residues.